The source of this T cell receptor beta chain is a study of cytomegalovirus exposure and HLA in healthy donors. The PCR was carried out with 60 Vbeta primers and 13 Jbeta primers. In the original workflow: Later, roughly 86 million unique TCR beta chains were counted in an analysis, and about 10 million of them were shared. Using immunoSEQ multiplex PCR, the repertoire was profiled, and TCRdb retains in-frame clones only, with some absent. Clone size and V and J calls were adopted from that table, with D and trimming inferred from the DNA. Among 100,000 to 150,000 clones, more than 65% were seen once, and the ten largest hold more than 1.5%. The CDR3 is 14 residues long. Trimming cost V 4 bases and J 4 bases; bases outside gene matches: 6. Germline CDR1 reads SGDLS; CDR2 reads YYNGEE. Findings and limits, study-wide: The study reported that TCR beta sequences accurately predicted HLA-A and HLA-B alleles in most subjects. TCR beta chains numbering some 150 were designated cytomegalovirus-associated.

A word on this clone: The antigen is undetermined.

Material: PBMCs. The source is a man aged 18 to 30 in good health and CMV-seronegative. The chain joins TRBV9 to TRBJ2-7; TRBD2 matches 9 bases. CDR3 sequence: CASSPLSGGYEQYF. The CDR3 nucleotides are TGTGCCAGCAGCCCGCTTAGCGGGGGATACGAGCAGTACTTC.